These T cell receptor beta chains were read from a single sample in a study of T-cell memory formation after mild COVID-19. Each CDR3 protein is one row after TCRdb ran MiXCR on the 5' RACE reads. The repertoire includes about 82,000 distinct CDR3 sequences, 13% of them detected once, and 25% to 35% sits in the top ten. Sequencing was done on a sample of PBMCs or a T cell subset sorted from them (not recorded which). These receptors all come from an adult woman who had mild COVID-19 (a few samples of this study predate the infection). Cell type and time point are not known. Both conserved end residues are part of each CDR3. The D gene is left open where the match is weak. The size field is filled for only some rows; it gives once, few, many or a size class.

>few|TRBJ2-1|TRBV12-3/TRBV12-4|NA
CASTGTWGHNEQFF
TGTGCCAGCACAGGGACCTGGGGCCACAATGAGCAGTTCTTC
>few|TRBJ2-1|TRBV11-1|NA
CASSLDSNEQFF
TGTGCCAGCAGCTTGGACAGCAATGAGCAGTTCTTC
>NA|TRBJ1-2|TRBV12-3/TRBV12-4|NA
CASSLRPIRTAYGYTF
TGTGCCAGCAGTCTACGGCCCATCCGGACGGCATATGGCTACACCTTC
>NA|TRBJ2-4|TRBV12-3/TRBV12-4|NA
CASSPPEELAKNIQYF
TGTGCCAGCAGTCCGCCAGAAGAACTAGCCAAAAACATTCAGTACTTC
>few|TRBJ2-2|TRBV7-9|NA
CASSLAPGELFF
TGTGCCAGCAGCTTAGCCCCGGGGGAGCTGTTTTTT
>NA|TRBJ2-7|TRBV13|TRBD1
CASSPPGTGESTYEQYF
TGTGCCAGCAGCCCCCCCGGGACAGGGGAGTCTACCTACGAGCAGTACTTC
>many|TRBJ2-7|TRBV4-2|NA
CASSQERGGIYEQYF
TGTGCCAGCAGCCAAGAACGGGGCGGGATATACGAGCAGTACTTC
>few|TRBJ2-5|TRBV6-2/TRBV6-3|NA
CASSSVPGERETQYF
TGTGCCAGCAGCTCCGTGCCGGGGGAGAGAGAGACCCAGTACTTC
>NA|TRBJ1-1|TRBV7-6|NA
CASSLGPATEAFF
TGTGCCAGCAGCTTAGGACCCGCCACTGAAGCTTTCTTT
>NA|TRBJ1-1|TRBV4-1|NA
CASSQVYILNTEAFF
TGCGCCAGCAGCCAAGTATACATCCTGAACACTGAAGCTTTCTTT
>few|TRBJ2-7|TRBV4-3|TRBD1
CASSPTQGPYEQYF
TGCGCCAGCAGCCCCACACAGGGGCCCTACGAGCAGTACTTC
>few|TRBJ2-1|TRBV11-2|NA
CASRQGGNEQFF
TGTGCCAGCAGACAGGGAGGTAATGAGCAGTTCTTC
>few|TRBJ2-5|TRBV11-1|NA
CASRSRQPQETQYF
TGTGCCAGCAGATCCCGACAGCCCCAAGAGACCCAGTACTTC
>few|TRBJ2-1|TRBV20-1|NA
CSGFRTYNEQFF
TGCAGTGGGTTCCGGACCTACAATGAGCAGTTCTTC
>NA|TRBJ1-2|TRBV9|NA
CASSTSSGAYGYTF
TGTGCCAGCAGCACCTCGTCTGGGGCCTATGGCTACACCTTC
>many|TRBJ2-5|TRBV7-6|NA
CASSLVQETQYF
TGTGCCAGCAGCTTAGTACAAGAGACCCAGTACTTC
>NA|TRBJ2-5|TRBV4-3|NA
CASSPRGQETQYF
TGCGCCAGCAGCCCCCGGGGCCAAGAGACCCAGTACTTC
>NA|TRBJ2-7|TRBV7-9|TRBD1
CASSLGAGTGHEQYF
TGTGCCAGCAGCTTAGGAGCAGGGACAGGCCACGAGCAGTACTTC
>NA|TRBJ2-1|TRBV5-4|NA
CASSRRGNGIGDEQFF
TGTGCCAGCAGCCGCCGGGGGAACGGGATTGGCGATGAGCAGTTCTTC
>many|TRBJ1-4|TRBV7-9|NA
CASSLRREDEKLFF
TGTGCCAGCAGTCTCCGGAGGGAAGATGAAAAACTGTTTTTT
>few|TRBJ2-1|TRBV7-9|TRBD1
CASSPHPGQGSNNEQFF
TGTGCCAGCAGCCCACACCCGGGACAGGGGTCGAACAATGAGCAGTTCTTC